This T cell receptor beta chain was identified during a study of blood T cell repertoires in COVID-19. As for the study in general: Italy, Spain and the United States were the sources of the convalescent and acute COVID-19 samples. Sample material is recorded as cDNA or gDNA derived from T cells, B-cell-depleted T cells, or PBMCs.

CDR1 SQVTM and CDR2 ANQGSEA come from the germline V gene. The CDR3 is made up of 16 amino acids. The V and J ends lost 6 bases and 4 bases, in that order; junction bases with no gene match: 17. Clones were read by immunoSEQ multiplex PCR, and TCRdb kept only the in-frame ones, dropping some. Of about 100,000 clones listed, over 75% were seen once; the top ten hold about 7.4%. Material for sequencing was peripheral blood. V and J are TRBV29-1 and TRBJ1-1; 7 nucleotides agree with TRBD1. This TCR was recovered from a young man in a cohort sampled during active COVID-19. The CDR3 nucleotides are TGCAGCGTCGCCCATGTTCCAGGGGGTCGAGGCACTGAAGCTTTCTTT. It specifies CSVAHVPGGRGTEAFF.